Shown below are 20 T cell receptor beta chains from a single sample sequenced in a study of blood T cell repertoires in COVID-19. Sequencing used immunoSEQ multiplex PCR; TCRdb keeps in-frame clones, though not all of them. This table has 110,000 or so clones, roughly 80% appearing once. The sequenced sample was peripheral blood. The receptor source for this set is a man aged 45-60 years with acute or convalescent COVID-19.

This chain uses TRBV7-7 with TRBJ1-4; 12 nucleotides agree with TRBD1. CDR3 size: 15 residues. J lost 7 bases, V lost 5 bases, and 5 bases had no gene match. Germline CDR1 and CDR2: SSHAT and FNYEAQ (reference sequence). CDR3 bases: TGTGCCAGCAGCGCCGGGGACAGGGGGCGTGAAAAACTGTTTTTT. This gives the protein CASSAGDRGREKLFF.

The chain joins TRBV30 to TRBJ1-2; D possibly corresponds to TRBD1 (5 bases). The CDR3 is 15 residues long. Germline CDR1 is GTSNPN and CDR2 is SVGIG (reference sequence). V lost 0 bases to trimming and J lost 5 bases, with 16 bases between them. CDR3 in DNA: TGTGCCTGGAGTGTACCCGGGGGGTTGGGGTATGGCTACACCTTC. This sequence encodes CAWSVPGGLGYGYTF.

This chain uses TRBV5-1 with TRBJ2-3; 12 nucleotides align to TRBD2. CDR1 and CDR2 (germline): SGHRS, YFSETQ. The CDR3 has 17 residues. With 4 bases clipped from V and 0 bases from J, the junction kept 6 bases outside the gene matches. The DNA of the CDR3 is TGCGCCAGCAGCGGGTTCACTAGCGGGGGGAGCACAGATACGCAGTATTTT. It codes for CASSGFTSGGSTDTQYF.

CDR3 loop: CASSQDLWAGTGNTIYF. The CDR3 DNA reads TGTGCCAGCAGCCAAGATCTTTGGGCAGGAACTGGAAACACCATATATTTT. V usage is TRBV14 and J usage is TRBJ1-3, with D unresolved. Trimming took off 0 bases at V and 2 bases at J, with 14 bases between the two ends. The CDR3 covers 17 residues. The germline CDR1 and CDR2 sequences are SGHDN and FVKESK.

This chain connects TRBV9 to TRBJ2-2; the D is unclear. V was trimmed by 1 base and J by 4 bases, leaving 11 bases between them. Per the germline V gene, CDR1 is SGDLS and CDR2 is YYNGEE. The CDR3 totals 15 residues. This CDR3 reads CASSVQAAFTGELFF. For the CDR3, the DNA is TGTGCCAGCAGCGTACAGGCAGCCTTCACCGGGGAGCTGTTTTTT.

The rearrangement joins TRBV5-1 to TRBJ1-5, with 8 bases fitting TRBD1. CDR1 is SGHRS, CDR2 YFSETQ, per germline. The CDR3 runs 14 residues. Unmatched junction bases numbered 8, after V lost 4 bases and J lost 8 bases. CDR3 sequence reads: CASSPTGDSEPQHF. The CDR3 nucleotides are TGCGCCAGCAGCCCGACAGGGGATTCTGAGCCCCAGCATTTT.

This clone has only a few counts. The chain has TRBV10-3 and TRBJ1-6; D remains unclear. Between the trimmed V and J ends, which lost 6 bases and 5 bases, there was a span of 8 bases. This CDR3 region has 13 residues. From germline, CDR1 is ENHRY and CDR2 SYGVKD. The CDR3 region is CAIRMRDNSPLHF. For the CDR3, the DNA is TGTGCCATCAGGATGCGGGATAATTCACCCCTCCACTTT.

The CDR3 bases are TGTGCCAGCCGCCTGAGGGCCTGGAACACTGAAGCTTTCTTT. Its translation is CASRLRAWNTEAFF. The chain couples TRBV28 to TRBJ1-1; D is uncertain. The CDR3 contains 14 residues. Looked up from germline, CDR1 is MDHEN and CDR2 is SYDVKM. Trimming stripped 8 bases from V and 1 base from J, with 14 bases between. Full variable domain (rest looked up from reference TRBV28 and TRBJ1-1): DVKVTQSSRYLVKRTGEKVFLECVQDMDHENMFWYRQDPGLGLRLIYFSYDVKMKEKGDIPEGYSVSREKKERFSLILESASTNQTSMYLCASRLRAWNTEAFFGQGTRLTVV.

The rearrangement uses TRBV7-9 and TRBJ1-5; possibly TRBD1 for D (5 bases). V gave up 2 bases and J gave up 7 bases, with 12 bases separating them. Per germline, CDR1 SEHNR and CDR2 FQNEAQ (reference sequence). The CDR3 covers 14 residues. CDR3 coding DNA: TGTGCCAGCAGCTTAATAGGGGATAGGCAGCCCCAGCATTTT. Protein product: CASSLIGDRQPQHF.

The V and J genes are TRBV6-2 or TRBV6-3 and TRBJ2-1; the D is unclear. Trimming removed 5 bases at V and 3 bases at J, with 5 bases between. Per the germline V gene, CDR1 is MNHEY and CDR2 is SVGEGT. The CDR3 length is 12 residues. CDR3 region: CASSASYNEQFF. DNA for the CDR3: TGTGCCAGCAGTGCCAGCTACAATGAGCAGTTCTTC.

V and J are TRBV10-2 and TRBJ2-3; TRBD1 is a possible D gene (6 bases). The V gene's germline CDR1 is WSHSY and CDR2 SAAADI. This CDR3 comprises 12 residues. Trimming stripped 10 bases from V and 1 base from J, with 9 bases between. The CDR3: CATRTGTDTQYF. CDR3 in DNA: TGCGCCACCCGGACAGGCACAGATACGCAGTATTTT.

The J gene is TRBJ1-4, the V gene TRBV3-1 (or the pseudogene TRBV3-2); TRBD1 matches at 12 bases. The germline CDR1 and CDR2 sequences are LGHDT and YNNKEL (reference sequence). With V trimmed by 0 bases and J by 14 bases, 7 bases remained unmatched. The CDR3 length is 15 residues. CDR3 in DNA: TGTGCCAGCAGCCAAGATGGAGGGACAGGGGGCTATCTGTTTTTT. Its translation: CASSQDGGTGGYLFF.

The gene calls are TRBV9 and TRBJ1-1, with D tentatively TRBD1 (6 bases). The CDR3 length is 18 residues. V lost 3 bases, J lost 2 bases, and 23 bases lay in between. The germline V gene encodes CDR1 SGDLS and CDR2 YYNGEE. In nucleotides, the CDR3 is TGTGCCAGCAGCGCCTCGTCGAGGACAGTCCCTTTTAACACTGAAGCTTTCTTT. This codes for CASSASSRTVPFNTEAFF.

This clone was recorded once. This chain joins TRBV5-4 and TRBJ2-4; 10 bases are shared with TRBD1. V lost 4 bases to trimming and J lost 9 bases; unmatched junction nucleotides: 10. The germline V gene has CDR1 SGHNT and CDR2 YYREEE (reference sequence). The CDR3 extends over 15 amino acids. CDR3: CASSPSGTGEFIQYF. The CDR3 DNA is TGTGCCAGCAGCCCCTCCGGGACAGGGGAGTTCATTCAGTACTTC.

The CDR3 sequence: CASSSDREIYEQYV. The CDR3 DNA follows: TGTGCCAGCAGCTCGGACAGGGAAATATACGAGCAGTACGTC. The genes are TRBV11-1 and TRBJ2-7; 8 positions agree with TRBD1. The CDR3 sequence is 14 residues long. With 4 bases clipped from V and 4 bases from J, the junction kept 6 bases outside the gene matches. Per germline, CDR1 SGHAT and CDR2 FQDESV (reference sequence).

This sequence joins TRBV14 and TRBJ1-3; no definite D call. Germline V gives CDR1 SGHDN, CDR2 FVKESK. Trimming removed 1 base at V and 1 base at J, with 2 bases between. The CDR3 spans 13 residues. This CDR3 is CASSQVSGNTIYF. The CDR3, as DNA: TGTGCCAGCAGCCAAGTATCTGGAAACACCATATATTTT.

The chain has TRBV7-9 and TRBJ1-1, with unresolved D. V was pared by 8 bases and J by 5 bases, with 9 bases between. The CDR3 is 11 amino acids. Looked up from germline, CDR1 is SEHNR and CDR2 is FQNEAQ (reference sequence). This CDR3 is CASGQETEAFF. In DNA form, the CDR3 reads TGTGCCAGCGGGCAGGAAACTGAAGCTTTCTTT.

The chain carries TRBV28 and TRBJ1-5; D is unclear. CDR1 is MDHEN and CDR2 is SYDVKM in the germline V gene. The CDR3 sequence is 14 residues long. V lost 2 bases and J 4 bases, leaving 9 bases between the germline ends. As DNA, the CDR3 is TGTGCCAGCAGTTTAGCACACACGAATCAGCCCCAGCATTTT. Its protein is CASSLAHTNQPQHF.

The V gene is TRBV7-2, the J gene TRBJ2-2, with 12 nucleotides matching TRBD2. With V trimmed by 6 bases and J by 7 bases, 9 bases remained unmatched. CDR1 is SGHTA and CDR2 is FQGNSA in the germline V gene. This CDR3 contains 16 residues. The CDR3: CASSYPSGGAGGELFF. For the CDR3, the DNA is TGTGCCAGCAGTTACCCTAGCGGGGGGGCCGGCGGGGAGCTGTTTTTT.

The chain carries TRBV18 and TRBJ2-1, with TRBD1 matching over 7 bases. This CDR3 has 15 residues. Germline values: CDR1 KGHSH, CDR2 LQKENI. J was trimmed by 1 base and V by 9 bases; bases with no gene match: 9. Here the CDR3 DNA reads TGTGCCAGTCGAGATACAGGGGAGTCCTACAATGAGCAGTTCTTC. It yields the protein CASRDTGESYNEQFF.